The source of this T cell receptor (beta chain) is a study of T cell repertoires in cytomegalovirus infection. Study-level findings and limits: The ex vivo response was dominated by HLA-C-restricted CMV-specific TCR beta clonotypes.

Via MiXCR, TCRdb re-called the reads, giving one row per CDR3 protein. The table lists fewer than 300,000 distinct CDR3 sequences, more than 20% of them singletons. This CDR3 region has 16 residues. V was shortened by 3 bases and J by 6 bases, with 18 bases between the two germline ends. Looked up from germline, CDR1 is LNHDA and CDR2 is SQIVND (reference sequence). To note about this clonotype: Its antigen is not known.

The sequencing input was PBMCs. The chain carries TRBV19 and TRBJ1-5; D might be TRBD1 (5 bases). The clonotype comes from a human donor in good health (CMV status not recorded). Some clones in this sample may be carry-over from other donors' samples. The CDR3 nucleotides are TGTGCCAGTAGTATTGGAGCAGGGTCCCAGGGTCAGCCCCAGCATTTT. Encoded protein: CASSIGAGSQGQPQHF.